Following are 6 T cell receptor beta chains from one sample sequenced in a study of blood T cell repertoires in COVID-19. TCRdb's copy holds only in-frame clones and misses some; the assay was immunoSEQ multiplex PCR. The table lists about 360,000 clones, around 80% of them singletons. Source material: peripheral blood. The source is a man aged 25-45 years with active or convalescent COVID-19.

This clone appeared once. This chain joins TRBV5-1 and TRBJ1-4, with 7 bases aligning to TRBD1. J was trimmed by 7 bases and V by 1 base; bases with no gene match: 4. The germline CDR1 and CDR2 sequences are SGHRS and YFSETQ. This CDR3 is built from 14 residues. CDR3 in amino acids: CASSLIRGVEKLFF. The CDR3 DNA sequence: TGCGCCAGCAGCTTGATCAGGGGGGTTGAAAAACTGTTTTTT.

The J gene is TRBJ1-2, the V gene TRBV7-2; no definite D call. Trimming stripped 3 bases from V and 8 bases from J, with 19 bases between. This CDR3 is 15 amino acids long. CDR1 SGHTA and CDR2 FQGNSA come from the germline V gene. CDR3 amino acids: CASSLWSLSKRGYTF. In nucleotides, the CDR3 is TGTGCCAGCAGCTTGTGGTCCCTCTCCAAGAGGGGCTACACCTTC.

This chain links TRBV19 with TRBJ1-1; tentatively, D is TRBD1 (6 bases). The germline V gene has CDR1 LNHDA and CDR2 SQIVND (reference sequence). Trimming shortened V by 6 bases and J by 4 bases, and 18 bases separated the two germline ends. There are 15 residues in the CDR3. CDR3 amino acids: CASRGRDTGTTEAFF. Here the CDR3 DNA reads TGTGCCAGTAGGGGACGGGACACGGGGACCACTGAAGCTTTCTTT.

This chain connects TRBV4-3 to TRBJ2-7; TRBD2 aligns across 16 bases. The CDR3 is 18 residues long. Trimming at V came to 1 base and at J to 2 bases, leaving 5 bases not matched to a gene. Germline V gene sequence: CDR1 LGHNA, CDR2 YSLEER. The CDR3 DNA reads as TGCGCCAGCAGCCAAGCCGGGACTAGCGGGAGGGGAGCCTACGAGCAGTACTTC. This encodes CASSQAGTSGRGAYEQYF.

The V call is TRBV7-9, the J call TRBJ1-2; 7 nucleotides align to TRBD1. The V gene end was trimmed by 4 bases and the J gene end by 4 bases; junction bases not matched to a gene: 9. The CDR3 is 15 amino acids. Germline assignment: CDR1 SEHNR and CDR2 FQNEAQ (reference sequence). CDR3 in DNA: TGTGCCAGCAGCTCTAGGGGGCGCGAACCCTATGGCTACACCTTC. Amino acids: CASSSRGREPYGYTF.

In the case of this clone: This specimen includes other DNA sequences encoding the same CDR3. This chain joins TRBV29-1 and TRBJ1-4; D uncertain. CDR3 size: 12 residues. Germline loops: CDR1 SQVTM, CDR2 ANQGSEA. Trimming left V 4 bases short and J 7 bases short, with 10 bases between. The CDR3 sequence is CSVGSGGEKLFF. The CDR3 DNA reads TGCAGCGTTGGGAGCGGAGGTGAAAAACTGTTTTTT.